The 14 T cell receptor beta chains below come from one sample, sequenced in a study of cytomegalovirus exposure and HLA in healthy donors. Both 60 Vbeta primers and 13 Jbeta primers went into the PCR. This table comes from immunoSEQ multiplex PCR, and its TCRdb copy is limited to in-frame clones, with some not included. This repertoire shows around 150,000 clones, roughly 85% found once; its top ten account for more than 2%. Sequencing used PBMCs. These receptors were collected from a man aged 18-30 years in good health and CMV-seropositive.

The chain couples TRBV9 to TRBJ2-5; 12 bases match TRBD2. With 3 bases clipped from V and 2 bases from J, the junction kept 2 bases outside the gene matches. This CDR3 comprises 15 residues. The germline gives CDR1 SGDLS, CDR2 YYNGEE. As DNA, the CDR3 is TGTGCCAGCAGCGCTAGCGGGGGGGAACAAGAGACCCAGTACTTC. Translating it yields CASSASGGEQETQYF.

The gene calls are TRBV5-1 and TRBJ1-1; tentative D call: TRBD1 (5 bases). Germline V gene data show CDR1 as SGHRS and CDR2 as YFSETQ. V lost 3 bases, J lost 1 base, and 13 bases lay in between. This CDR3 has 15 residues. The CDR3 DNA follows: TGCGCCAGCAGCTACGCGGGGCTGTCGAACACTGAAGCTTTCTTT. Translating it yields CASSYAGLSNTEAFF. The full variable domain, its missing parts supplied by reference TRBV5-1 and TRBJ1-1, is KAGVTQTPRYLIKTRGQQVTLSCSPISGHRSVSWYQQTPGQGLQFLFEYFSETQRNKGNFPGRFSGRQFSNSRSEMNVSTLELGDSALYLCASSYAGLSNTEAFFGQGTRLTVV.

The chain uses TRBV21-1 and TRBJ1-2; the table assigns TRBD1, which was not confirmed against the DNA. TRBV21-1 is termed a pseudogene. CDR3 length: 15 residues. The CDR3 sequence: CASSNFRTGAYGYTF. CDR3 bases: TGTGCCAGCAGCAACTTTCGGACAGGAGCCTATGGCTACACCTTC.

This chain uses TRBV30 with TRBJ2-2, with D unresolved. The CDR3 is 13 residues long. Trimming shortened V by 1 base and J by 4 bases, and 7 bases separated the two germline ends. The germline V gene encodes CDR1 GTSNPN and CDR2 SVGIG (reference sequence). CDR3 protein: CAWSGDSTGELFF. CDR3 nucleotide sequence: TGTGCCTGGAGTGGAGATAGCACCGGGGAGCTGTTTTTT.

CDR3 region: CASSIMAGDPVYNEQFF. The CDR3 nucleotides read TGTGCCAGTAGTATAATGGCAGGGGATCCCGTCTACAATGAGCAGTTCTTC. The chain employs TRBV19 and TRBJ2-1; tentative D call: TRBD1 (6 bases). V lost 2 bases to trimming and J lost 3 bases, with 17 bases between them. Germline CDR1 reads LNHDA; CDR2 reads SQIVND (reference sequence). The CDR3 has 17 residues.

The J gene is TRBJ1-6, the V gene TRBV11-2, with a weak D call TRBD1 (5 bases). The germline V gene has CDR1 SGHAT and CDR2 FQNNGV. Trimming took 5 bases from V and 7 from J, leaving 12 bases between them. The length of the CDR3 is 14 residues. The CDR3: CASSRSGNNSPLHF. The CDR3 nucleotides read TGTGCCAGCAGCAGATCAGGGAACAATTCACCCCTCCACTTT.

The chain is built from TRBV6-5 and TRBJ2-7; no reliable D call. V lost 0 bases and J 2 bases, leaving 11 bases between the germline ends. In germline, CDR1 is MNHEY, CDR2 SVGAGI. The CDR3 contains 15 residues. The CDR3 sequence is CASSYSSSLTYEQYF. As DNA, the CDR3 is TGTGCCAGCAGTTACTCTAGCAGCCTGACCTACGAGCAGTACTTC.

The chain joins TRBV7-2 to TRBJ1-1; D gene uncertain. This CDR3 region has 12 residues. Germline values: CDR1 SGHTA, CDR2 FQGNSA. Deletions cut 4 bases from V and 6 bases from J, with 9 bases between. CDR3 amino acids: CASSSLLSEAFF. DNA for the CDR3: TGTGCCAGCAGCTCGTTATTATCTGAAGCTTTCTTT.

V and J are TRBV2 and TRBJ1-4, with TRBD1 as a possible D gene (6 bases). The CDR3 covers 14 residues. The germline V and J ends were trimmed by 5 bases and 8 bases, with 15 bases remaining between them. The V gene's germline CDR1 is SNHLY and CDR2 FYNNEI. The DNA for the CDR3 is TGTGCCAGCAGTCGGACAGAGGATGGAGAAAAACTGTTTTTT. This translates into CASSRTEDGEKLFF.

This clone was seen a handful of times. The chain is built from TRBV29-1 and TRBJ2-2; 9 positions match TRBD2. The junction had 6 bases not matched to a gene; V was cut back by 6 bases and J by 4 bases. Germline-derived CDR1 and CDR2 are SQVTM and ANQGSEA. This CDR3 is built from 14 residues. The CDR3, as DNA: TGCAGCGTCGGGGGACTAGCAATCACCGGGGAGCTGTTTTTT. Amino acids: CSVGGLAITGELFF.

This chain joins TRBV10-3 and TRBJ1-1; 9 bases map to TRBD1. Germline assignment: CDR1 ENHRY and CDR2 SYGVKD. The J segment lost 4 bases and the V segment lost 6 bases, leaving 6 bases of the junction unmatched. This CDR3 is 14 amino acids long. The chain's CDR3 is CAIREGTGTTEAFF. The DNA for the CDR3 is TGTGCCATCAGGGAGGGGACAGGGACCACTGAAGCTTTCTTT.

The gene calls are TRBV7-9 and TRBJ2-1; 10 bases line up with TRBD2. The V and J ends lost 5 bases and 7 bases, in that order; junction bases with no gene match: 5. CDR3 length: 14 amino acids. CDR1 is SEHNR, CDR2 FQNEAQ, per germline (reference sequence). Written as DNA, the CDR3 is TGTGCCAGCAGCGAAATAGCGGGGGGAAATGAGCAGTTCTTC. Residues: CASSEIAGGNEQFF.

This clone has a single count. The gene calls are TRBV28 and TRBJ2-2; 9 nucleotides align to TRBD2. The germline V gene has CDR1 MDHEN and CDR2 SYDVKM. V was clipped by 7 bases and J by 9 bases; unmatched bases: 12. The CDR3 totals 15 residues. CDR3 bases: TGTGCCAGCAATCTAGCGGGGACGGGTGTGAGGGAGCTGTTTTTT. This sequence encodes CASNLAGTGVRELFF.

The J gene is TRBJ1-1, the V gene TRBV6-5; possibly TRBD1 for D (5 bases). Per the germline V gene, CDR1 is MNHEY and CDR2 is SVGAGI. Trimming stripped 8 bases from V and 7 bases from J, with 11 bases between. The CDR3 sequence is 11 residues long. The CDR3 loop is CASLLQGEAFF. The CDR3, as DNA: TGTGCCAGCTTACTTCAGGGTGAAGCTTTCTTT.